This T cell receptor (beta chain) was identified during a study of naive and memory T cell subsets. V lost 5 bases, J lost 1 base, and 15 bases lay in between. Germline loops: CDR1 LNHDA, CDR2 SQIVND (reference sequence). The CDR3 is made up of 15 amino acids. The beta constant-region primer was an equimolar mix of two oligonucleotides covering TRBC1 and TRBC2. MiXCR, applied by TCRdb to the UMI-ligation and nested PCR reads, yields one record per CDR3 protein. The sample shows about 90,000 distinct CDR3 sequences, approximately 6.5% of them seen only once. Cells stained for CD3, CD4, CD8, CD45RA, CD27 and viability were sorted into four CD45RA/CD27 subsets. This clonotype was observed a handful of times. Its antigen is currently unknown. Notes on the study in general: From naive to CM, EM and EMRA, diversity decreased and Gini increased.

J is TRBJ2-7 and V is TRBV19; tentatively, D is TRBD1 or TRBD2 (5 bases each). The origin of this receptor is a human donor in good health. The sequencing input was central memory CD4+ T cells from blood. In DNA, the CDR3 is TGTGCCAGTAGTGACTCGGGACGTCCATCCTACGAGCAGTACTTC. Translating gives CASSDSGRPSYEQYF.